The 21 T cell receptor beta chains in this list originate from one sample, sequenced in a study of beta chain features in type 1 diabetes. General study points: When Type 1 diabetes patients were examined, their TCRB CDR3s proved moderately but significantly shorter in all four CD4+ subsets.

As every portion of the isolated RNA was reverse transcribed, the sequencing read expressed TCRB transcripts. Produced via immunoSEQ multiplex PCR; TCRdb's table is partial and in-frame only. The repertoire includes under 850,000 clones, around 15% of them detected once, and 0.02% to 0.025% sits in the top ten. Antigens of these TCRs are unknown. Sequenced: naive CD4+ T cells from blood. These receptors were collected from a man younger than 35 with type 1 diabetes.

The chain is built from TRBV15 and TRBJ1-5, with D unresolved. CDR1 is LNHNV, CDR2 YYDKDF, per germline (reference sequence). Trimming took 0 bases from V and 1 from J, leaving 10 bases between them. This CDR3 comprises 16 residues. CDR3 DNA: TGTGCCACCAGCAGAGAGTTGGATCCAAGCAATCAGCCCCAGCATTTT. It specifies CATSRELDPSNQPQHF.

The chain uses TRBV5-1 and TRBJ1-2; 10 nucleotides match TRBD1. The CDR3 runs 15 residues. The germline V gene has CDR1 SGHRS and CDR2 YFSETQ. The V gene end was trimmed by 7 bases and the J gene end by 8 bases; junction bases not matched to a gene: 14. The CDR3 DNA sequence: TGCGCCAGCCGACCCCCGGGACAGGGGCGTTGGGGCTACACCTTC. Its protein product is CASRPPGQGRWGYTF. Looking up the rest from reference TRBV5-1 and TRBJ1-2 gives the full variable domain: KAGVTQTPRYLIKTRGQQVTLSCSPISGHRSVSWYQQTPGQGLQFLFEYFSETQRNKGNFPGRFSGRQFSNSRSEMNVSTLELGDSALYLCASRPPGQGRWGYTFGSGTRLTVV.

This clone showed up just a few times. This chain links TRBV18 with TRBJ2-7; D is perhaps TRBD1 or TRBD2 (5 bases each). The CDR3 totals 13 residues. V was trimmed by 5 bases and J by 3 bases, leaving 11 bases between them. CDR1 is KGHSH and CDR2 is LQKENI in the germline V gene. CDR3 nucleotide sequence: TGTGCCAGCTCAGGCAGGGAGAACTACGAGCAGTACTTC. Its translation: CASSGRENYEQYF.

The chain employs TRBV5-6 and TRBJ1-5; a possible D gene is TRBD1 (6 bases). V gave up 2 bases and J gave up 6 bases, with 12 bases separating them. CDR1 SGHDT and CDR2 YYEEEE come from the germline V gene. The CDR3 has 14 amino acids. The CDR3 sequence: CASSFAGGGQPQHF. CDR3 nucleotide sequence: TGTGCCAGCAGCTTTGCGGGGGGCGGTCAGCCCCAGCATTTT.

The chain uses TRBV9 and TRBJ2-1; the match to TRBD2 covers 9 bases. The CDR3 has 15 residues. Germline V gives CDR1 SGDLS, CDR2 YYNGEE. V was clipped by 0 bases and J by 8 bases; unmatched bases: 6. CDR3 protein: CASSVEAGGLYEQFF. DNA of the CDR3: TGTGCCAGCAGCGTAGAGGCGGGGGGGCTCTATGAGCAGTTCTTC.

This clone occurred a few times. The chain employs TRBV19 and TRBJ2-1; D might be TRBD1 or TRBD2, each matching 6 bases. Per the germline V gene, CDR1 is LNHDA and CDR2 is SQIVND (reference sequence). This CDR3 comprises 14 residues. Trimming removed 3 bases at V and 7 bases at J, with 13 bases between. Here the CDR3 reads CASSIGGRWNEQFF. In DNA form, the CDR3 reads TGTGCCAGTAGTATTGGGGGGCGGTGGAATGAGCAGTTCTTC.

The J gene is TRBJ1-2, the V gene TRBV5-6; D uncertain. The CDR3 totals 13 residues. Germline V gene sequence: CDR1 SGHDT, CDR2 YYEEEE. Trimming removed 2 bases at V and 5 bases at J, with 10 bases between. CDR3 bases: TGTGCCAGCAGCTTCGTCGCTGCTTATGGCTACACCTTC. It specifies CASSFVAAYGYTF. Together with reference TRBV5-6 and TRBJ1-2, the CDR3 gives the full variable domain: DAGVTQSPTHLIKTRGQQVTLRCSPKSGHDTVSWYQQALGQGPQFIFQYYEEEERQRGNFPDRFSGHQFPNYSSELNVNALLLGDSALYLCASSFVAAYGYTFGSGTRLTVV.

The rearrangement uses TRBV29-1 and TRBJ1-3, with 9 positions matching TRBD1. The V segment lost 4 bases and the J segment 9 bases; nucleotides outside the gene matches: 10. The germline V gene encodes CDR1 SQVTM and CDR2 ANQGSEA. The CDR3 has 14 residues. The CDR3, as DNA: TGCAGCGTTGGGACAGGGGCACTAGACGGCACCATATATTTT. As protein: CSVGTGALDGTIYF.

The J gene is TRBJ1-1, the V gene TRBV29-1, with 9 bases that match TRBD1. The CDR3 runs to 11 residues. With V trimmed by 4 bases and J by 14 bases, 8 bases remained unmatched. Germline CDR1 and CDR2: SQVTM and ANQGSEA. This CDR3 reads CSVVVGTGRFF. The DNA of the CDR3 is TGCAGCGTTGTGGTGGGGACAGGGCGCTTCTTT.

The chain has TRBV7-2 and TRBJ2-5; 10 bases are a match to TRBD1. The junction had 6 bases not matched to a gene; V was cut back by 3 bases and J by 5 bases. Germline CDR1 is SGHTA and CDR2 is FQGNSA. The CDR3 is made up of 15 amino acids. The CDR3 protein is CASSFGTGVAETQYF. The DNA of the CDR3 is TGTGCCAGCAGCTTTGGGACAGGGGTGGCCGAGACCCAGTACTTC.

This chain links TRBV12-5 with TRBJ2-7; D gene uncertain. The CDR3 runs 13 residues. Trimming took 5 bases from V and 4 from J, leaving 12 bases between them. CDR1 is LGHNT, CDR2 FRNRAP, per germline. This chain's CDR3 is CASGPERGYEQYF. DNA for the CDR3: TGTGCTAGTGGTCCAGAGCGCGGTTACGAGCAGTACTTC.

This chain links TRBV10-3 with TRBJ1-1; D is uncertain. Germline lookup yields CDR1 ENHRY and CDR2 SYGVKD. V shed 2 bases and J shed 5 bases, with 9 bases lying between them. CDR3 length: 13 residues. Here the CDR3 reads CAISEGRLTEAFF. CDR3 coding DNA: TGTGCCATCAGTGAGGGCAGGTTGACTGAAGCTTTCTTT.

The rearrangement joins TRBV2 to TRBJ2-3, with D tentatively TRBD1 (6 bases). Trimming stripped 1 base from V and 3 bases from J, with 11 bases between. Per germline, CDR1 SNHLY and CDR2 FYNNEI. The CDR3 totals 15 residues. The CDR3 DNA is TGTGCCAGCAGTGAAGGACAGGCGGAAACAGATACGCAGTATTTT. This gives the protein CASSEGQAETDTQYF.

Only a few counts were recorded for this clone. This chain links TRBV7-2 with TRBJ2-1; possibly TRBD1 or TRBD2 for D (5 bases each). With 2 bases removed from V and 7 bases from J, the gap between germline ends came to 9 bases. There are 13 residues in the CDR3. The V gene's germline CDR1 is SGHTA and CDR2 FQGNSA. The CDR3 sequence: CASSLNEGNEQFF. CDR3 bases: TGTGCCAGCAGCTTAAACGAGGGGAATGAGCAGTTCTTC. The full variable domain, its missing parts supplied by reference TRBV7-2 and TRBJ2-1, is GAGVSQSPSNKVTEKGKDVELRCDPISGHTALYWYRQSLGQGLEFLIYFQGNSAPDKSGLPSDRFSAERTGGSVSTLTIQRTQQEDSAVYLCASSLNEGNEQFFGPGTRLTVL.

This clone appeared a few times. The genes are TRBV4-1 and TRBJ2-5, with 12 bases that match TRBD2. The CDR3 contains 17 residues. Looked up from germline, CDR1 is MGHRA and CDR2 is YSYEKL. V was clipped by 0 bases and J by 5 bases; unmatched bases: 7. CDR3 sequence reads: CASSQDPSGGARETQYF. Written as DNA, the CDR3 is TGCGCCAGCAGCCAAGACCCTAGCGGGGGGGCCCGGGAGACCCAGTACTTC.

The rearrangement links TRBV18 to TRBJ1-1, with 9 bases aligning to TRBD1. Germline V CDR1 and CDR2: KGHSH, LQKENI. V lost 3 bases and J lost 2; bases outside the gene matches: 4. The CDR3 runs 15 residues. CDR3 DNA sequence: TGTGCCAGCTCACCGGGACAGGGACCTAACACTGAAGCTTTCTTT. Translating it yields CASSPGQGPNTEAFF.

This clone was observed a handful of times. The V call is TRBV11-1, the J call TRBJ2-5; D is possibly TRBD2 (5 bases). The CDR3 runs 14 residues. Germline V lookup: CDR1 SGHAT, CDR2 FQDESV (reference sequence). Trimming pared 6 bases from V and 5 bases from J, leaving 16 bases between. The CDR3 DNA sequence: TGTGCCAGCAGTAACTCCGGAGCGGCGGAGACCCAGTACTTC. As protein: CASSNSGAAETQYF.

J is TRBJ1-2 and V is TRBV15; TRBD1 agrees at 9 bases. The V segment lost 7 bases and the J segment 8 bases; nucleotides outside the gene matches: 11. This CDR3 has 14 amino acids. Germline-derived CDR1 and CDR2 are LNHNV and YYDKDF (reference sequence). This CDR3 is CATNPDRGNGGYTF. The CDR3 DNA follows: TGTGCCACCAACCCCGACAGGGGGAATGGCGGCTACACCTTC.

The V call is TRBV6-1, the J call TRBJ2-7; no clear D gene. Trimming cost V 2 bases and J 2 bases, with 7 bases left between them. Germline CDR1 and CDR2: MNHNS and SASEGT. The CDR3 extends over 13 amino acids. The chain's CDR3 is CASSEFRTYEQYF. CDR3 sequence (DNA): TGTGCCAGCAGTGAATTTCGTACCTACGAGCAGTACTTC.

This clone was seen more than once but under ten times. The rearrangement uses TRBV6-5 and TRBJ2-7; the D gene is possibly TRBD1 (6 bases). The length of the CDR3 is 11 residues. The V gene lost 5 bases and the J gene lost 12 bases, with 14 bases spanning the gap. The V gene's germline CDR1 is MNHEY and CDR2 SVGAGI. The CDR3, as DNA: TGTGCCAGCAGTCGCCGGGGACAATGGTACTTC. This sequence encodes CASSRRGQWYF.

J is TRBJ2-5 and V is TRBV2, with 13 bases fitting TRBD2. Germline V gene data show CDR1 as SNHLY and CDR2 as FYNNEI. The CDR3 consists of 15 residues. Trimming cost V 7 bases and J 2 bases; bases outside gene matches: 4. CDR3 sequence reads: CASTGLAGVQETQYF. The CDR3 nucleotides read TGTGCCAGCACCGGACTAGCGGGGGTTCAAGAGACCCAGTACTTC.